Each of the 24 T cell receptor beta chains below was sequenced from the same sample in a study of tumor-infiltrating lymphocytes in primary liver carcinoma. Unsorted bulk tissue, roughly 20-33 mg of it, served as the source for co-extraction of RNA and DNA. Synthesis of TCR beta cDNA was carried out from around 540 ng total RNA with a constant-region primer. Libraries of TCR beta came from three nested multiplex PCR rounds with slightly modified ARM-PCR. TRBV1-TRBV30 forward and Cbeta reverse primers drove the first two roughly 10-cycle rounds. MiXCR, applied by TCRdb to the multiplex PCR reads, yields one record per CDR3 protein. The sample has about 100,000 distinct CDR3 sequences; just over 65% are singletons. Sequencing was done on a sample of tumor-adjacent normal liver tissue. The receptor set was obtained from a man aged 40-49 years with primary liver carcinoma and hepatitis B virus infection.

Points on this clonotype: Sequence at one end of the junction differs from germline and may be a read error. For the CDR3, the DNA is TGTGTCAGCAGCACAGCACCGAGTCCGGGCTACGAGCAGTACTTC. Translating gives CVSSTAPSPGYEQYF. The rearrangement links TRBV11-2 to TRBJ2-7; D unresolved. The CDR3 is made up of 15 amino acids. From germline, CDR1 is SGHAT and CDR2 FQNNGV.

The sample holds a few counts of this clonotype. A much more abundant neighbour one base away suggests this may be a read error. The chain couples TRBV12-3 or TRBV12-4 to TRBJ2-7; the match to TRBD1 covers 9 bases. The CDR3 has 14 amino acids. In nucleotides, the CDR3 is TGTGTCAGCAGTCAGGGACAGGGTGCCTACGAGCAGTACTTC. It yields the protein CVSSQGQGAYEQYF.

This clonotype was found a few times. The rearrangement joins TRBV7-9 to TRBJ2-1, with TRBD2 as a possible D gene (7 bases). This CDR3 has 12 residues. Trimming left V 1 base short and J 14 bases short, with 12 bases between. Germline loops: CDR1 SEHNR, CDR2 FQNEAQ (reference sequence). CDR3 in DNA: TGTGCCAGCAGCTTAGGAGGGGGGGGCAAGTTCTTC. Protein: CASSLGGGGKFF. The full variable domain, completed using reference TRBV7-9 and TRBJ2-1, is DTGVSQNPRHKITKRGQNVTFRCDPISEHNRLYWYRQTLGQGPEFLTYFQNEAQLEKSRLLSDRFSAERPKGSFSTLEIQRTEQGDSAMYLCASSLGGGGKFFGPGTRLTVL.

V is TRBV6-2 or TRBV6-3 and J is TRBJ2-7, with a tentative D call TRBD2 (5 bases). V lost 8 bases, J lost 3 bases, and 17 bases lay in between. Per germline, CDR1 MNHEY and CDR2 SVGEGT. The CDR3 spans 14 residues. The CDR3 DNA sequence: TGTGCCAGCTGTAGGAGTGGGAGTAACTACGAGCAGTACTTC. This sequence encodes CASCRSGSNYEQYF.

The chain has TRBV28 and TRBJ2-7; maybe TRBD1 (6 bases). CDR3 size: 14 residues. CDR1 and CDR2 (germline): MDHEN, SYDVKM. CDR3 loop: CVSTDDRRKDEQYF. As DNA, the CDR3 is TGTGTCAGTACGGACGACAGGAGAAAGGACGAGCAGTACTTC.

A word on this clonotype: At one boundary the junction diverges from the germline segment, which might be a read error. The rearrangement uses TRBV14 and TRBJ2-7; a weak D match, TRBD1 (5 bases). The CDR3 is 13 amino acids. CDR1 and CDR2 (germline): SGHDN, FVKESK. In DNA, the CDR3 is TGTGCTAGCAGCCAAGACAGCTCCTACGAGCATTACTTC. Protein: CASSQDSSYEHYF.

This clonotype was counted many times. The rearrangement uses TRBV29-1 and TRBJ2-1; TRBD1 or TRBD2 may be the D gene (6 bases each). With 5 bases removed from V and 1 base from J, the gap between germline ends came to 24 bases. Germline V gives CDR1 SQVTM, CDR2 ANQGSEA. The CDR3 runs 18 residues. The CDR3 nucleotides are TGCAGCGTTAGTTACAGGGTGGGCGGGGTGGTATCCTACAATGAGCAGTTCTTC. It codes for CSVSYRVGGVVSYNEQFF.

In the case of this clonotype: The conserved final phenylalanine or tryptophan is absent from the CDR3, which likely points to a read error. The DNA of the CDR3 is TGCGCCAGCAGCCCCGGGACTGGCGTCACCTACGAGCAGTACTTA. Amino acid sequence: CASSPGTGVTYEQYL. The chain couples TRBV5-1 to TRBJ2-7, with a possible D match to TRBD2 (6 bases). This CDR3 has 15 amino acids. Trimming cost V 4 bases and J 2 bases, with 16 bases left between them. The germline V gene encodes CDR1 SGHRS and CDR2 YFSETQ.

As regards this clonotype: The germline gene is not matched at one end of the junction; a read error may be the cause. The chain is built from TRBV6-5 and TRBJ2-1; the match to TRBD1 covers 9 bases. The CDR3 has 15 residues. The germline V gene encodes CDR1 MNHEY and CDR2 SVGAGI. CDR3 coding DNA: TGTGCCAGCAGTTACTCGGGACAGGGCTTCTACGAGCATTTCTTC. Translation gives CASSYSGQGFYEHFF.

This clonotype was seen a single time. Without the conserved terminal phenylalanine or tryptophan, this CDR3 likely stems from a read error. The chain is built from TRBV29-1 and TRBJ2-7; D gene unclear. The CDR3 covers 12 residues. V was clipped by 7 bases and J by 1 base, with 11 bases between them. Germline V gene sequence: CDR1 SQVTM, CDR2 ANQGSEA. CDR3 in amino acids: CSAKGNSYEQYL. The DNA of the CDR3 is TGCAGCGCCAAAGGCAATTCCTACGAGCAGTACCTC.

Of note for this clonotype: The junction does not match germline at one end; this may be a read error. CDR3 loop: CASSLDQQEGRETQYF. CDR3 nucleotides: TGTGCCAGCAGCTTAGATCAACAGGAAGGGAGAGAGACCCAGTACTTT. The rearrangement links TRBV11-2 to TRBJ2-5; TRBD1 or TRBD2 may be the D gene (5 bases each). The CDR3 is 16 residues long. CDR1 and CDR2 from the germline V gene are SGHAT and FQNNGV. Combining the CDR3 with reference TRBV11-2 and TRBJ2-5 gives the whole variable domain EAGVAQSPRYKIIEKRQSVAFWCNPISGHATLYWYQQILGQGPKLLIQFQNNGVVDDSQLPKDRFSAERLKGVDSTLKIQPAKLEDSAVYLCASSLDQQEGRETQYFGPGTRLLVL.

Points on this clonotype: Mismatch with germline at one junction end may stem from a read error. V gene TRBV7-9 combines with J gene TRBJ2-7; D is ambiguous. The CDR3 spans 14 residues. Germline-derived CDR1 and CDR2 are SEHNR and FQNEAQ (reference sequence). The CDR3 DNA is TGTGCCAGTAGCTTAGAGGTCGTCCAATACGAGCAGTACTTC. This codes for CASSLEVVQYEQYF. The full variable domain, rest sourced from reference TRBV7-9 and TRBJ2-7, is DTGVSQNPRHKITKRGQNVTFRCDPISEHNRLYWYRQTLGQGPEFLTYFQNEAQLEKSRLLSDRFSAERPKGSFSTLEIQRTEQGDSAMYLCASSLEVVQYEQYFGPGTRLTVT.

This clonotype came up many times. The gene calls are TRBV4-1 and TRBJ1-5; D remains ambiguous. The CDR3 is 15 residues long. Germline V gene data show CDR1 as MGHRA and CDR2 as YSYEKL. V gave up 2 bases and J gave up 6 bases, with 14 bases separating them. CDR3 in amino acids: CASSQLPGATQPQHF. The CDR3 coding sequence is TGCGCCAGCAGCCAACTCCCGGGAGCAACTCAGCCCCAGCATTTT.

About this clonotype itself: Germline is not matched at one junction end, which may reflect a read error. The chain joins TRBV6-6 to TRBJ1-2; D gene ambiguous. Germline V gives CDR1 MNHNY, CDR2 SVGAGI (reference sequence). CDR3 length: 15 residues. CDR3 protein: CASASPSRANYGYIF. CDR3 nucleotides: TGTGCCAGCGCATCCCCGAGTAGAGCTAACTATGGCTACATCTTC.

This clonotype appeared once. This rearrangement joins TRBV28 to TRBJ2-3; 8 nucleotides align to TRBD2. The CDR3 spans 15 residues. The V gene's germline CDR1 is MDHEN and CDR2 SYDVKM. V lost 6 bases, J lost 5 bases, and 10 bases stayed unmatched. CDR3 coding DNA: TGTGCCAGCAGCCCGGGGGGGGCACGGGGAGATACGCAGTATTTT. Its translation is CASSPGGARGDTQYF. The whole variable domain, remainder taken from reference TRBV28 and TRBJ2-3, is DVKVTQSSRYLVKRTGEKVFLECVQDMDHENMFWYRQDPGLGLRLIYFSYDVKMKEKGDIPEGYSVSREKKERFSLILESASTNQTSMYLCASSPGGARGDTQYFGPGTRLTVL.

A word on this clonotype: The CDR3 does not close with the conserved phenylalanine or tryptophan, likely indicating a read error. This chain connects TRBV6-1 to TRBJ1-2, with D tentatively TRBD1 (5 bases). The CDR3 consists of 14 residues. Per the germline V gene, CDR1 is MNHNS and CDR2 is SASEGT. The CDR3 region is CASGEALMRDGYTS. CDR3 nucleotides: TGTGCCAGCGGTGAAGCGCTGATGAGGGACGGCTACACCTCC.

For this clonotype: Mismatch with germline at one junction end may stem from a read error. The chain employs TRBV6-6 and TRBJ2-3; the D is unclear. Germline V gives CDR1 MNHNY, CDR2 SVGAGI (reference sequence). The length of the CDR3 is 15 residues. The DNA for the CDR3 is TGTGCCAGCAATCCCCCCAGGAGACGCACAGATGCGCAGTATTTT. It yields the protein CASNPPRRRTDAQYF.

As to this clonotype: A much larger clone is a single base away; this may be a read error. The chain recombines TRBV5-4 with TRBJ1-2; D perhaps matches TRBD1 (6 bases). The germline V gene encodes CDR1 SGHNT and CDR2 YYREEE (reference sequence). This CDR3 contains 15 residues. CDR3 DNA sequence: TGTGCCAGCAGCTCGATCAGGGGAGATAACTATAGCTACACCTTC. Its protein product is CASSSIRGDNYSYTF.

Worth noting for this clonotype: A read error may produce the germline difference seen at one junction end. The chain carries TRBV4-1 and TRBJ2-3; the D is unclear. The CDR3 has 15 amino acids. CDR1 is MGHRA, CDR2 YSYEKL, per germline. The CDR3 sequence is CTSSRESNGTDTQYF. The CDR3 region has the DNA TGCACCAGCAGCCGAGAGTCTAATGGCACAGATACGCAGTATTTT.

This clonotype was recorded many times. V is TRBV6-2 or TRBV6-3 and J is TRBJ1-5; possible D gene TRBD1, 5 bases. The CDR3 is 15 amino acids. Looked up from germline, CDR1 is MNHEY and CDR2 is SVGEGT. Trimming removed 6 bases from V and 2 bases from J, with 14 bases in between. The CDR3 region is CASSAQGGGNQPQHF. The CDR3 coding sequence is TGTGCCAGCAGCGCGCAGGGAGGTGGCAATCAGCCCCAGCATTTT.

About this clonotype: This may stem from a read error, because a much larger clone lies one nucleotide away. V usage is TRBV10-3 and J usage is TRBJ2-1; perhaps TRBD2 as D (6 bases). CDR1 ENHRY and CDR2 SYGVKD come from the germline V gene. The CDR3 runs 10 residues. CDR3 residues: CASRGTEKFF. CDR3 nucleotides: TGTGCCAGCCGCGGGACTGAGAAGTTCTTC.

This clonotype was observed at least ten times. The chain has TRBV6-1 and TRBJ2-2, with D uncertain. This CDR3 is 15 amino acids long. CDR1 and CDR2 (germline): MNHNS, SASEGT. V gave up 4 bases and J gave up 2 bases, with 11 bases separating them. The CDR3 reads CASSGLVGNTGELFF. CDR3 DNA sequence: TGTGCCAGCAGTGGGCTAGTAGGTAACACCGGGGAGCTGTTTTTT.

On this clonotype: Mismatch with germline at one junction end may stem from a read error. The chain employs TRBV11-2 and TRBJ2-2, with 9 bases matching TRBD2. Germline CDR1 reads SGHAT; CDR2 reads FQNNGV. This CDR3 has 16 residues. In DNA, the CDR3 is TGTGCCAGAAGCTTAGTGGTGCTAGCGGGAACCCGGGAGCTGTTTTTT. It codes for CARSLVVLAGTRELFF.

The V and J genes are TRBV5-1 and TRBJ2-1; 9 positions agree with TRBD2. V lost 4 bases and J lost 5; bases outside the gene matches: 4. The CDR3 extends over 14 amino acids. The germline gives CDR1 SGHRS, CDR2 YFSETQ. CDR3 sequence (DNA): TGCGCCAGCAGCCTGAGACTAGCGGACAATGAGCAGTTCTTC. Translating it yields CASSLRLADNEQFF.